This T cell receptor (beta chain) was captured in a study of shared clonotypes between healthy human individuals. Findings of the study overall: Relative to memory subsets, naive subsets generally showed larger estimated richness.

Germline assignment: CDR1 SGHTS and CDR2 YDEGEE. With 0 bases clipped from V and 7 bases from J, the junction kept 3 bases outside the gene matches. The CDR3 is 14 amino acids. Several immunoSEQ plates held equal portions of the genomic DNA taken from each subset. Sorted subsets were amplified in replicate PCRs using 150 to 250 ng DNA, tens of thousands of T cell genomes. The method was immunoSEQ multiplex PCR; TCRdb's version includes in-frame clones alone and lacks a portion of them. The sample has hundreds of thousands of clones; 90% to 97% are singletons. This clone was detected only once. Its antigen is as yet unknown. Selected positively for CCR7 and CD45RO-negative, naive CD8 cells excluded terminally differentiated effector memory CD45RA+ cells.

The sequencing input was naive CD8+ T cells sorted from blood. This sequence was found in a woman aged 25 to 39 in good health. V gene TRBV5-8 combines with J gene TRBJ1-5; 8 bases agree with TRBD1. The CDR3 sequence: CASSLDTGGQPQHF. As DNA, the CDR3 is TGTGCCAGCAGCTTGGATACAGGGGGGCAGCCCCAGCATTTT.